One and the same sample provided the 25 T cell receptor beta chains below, sequenced in a study of STAT5B mutations in CD4+ large granular lymphocyte leukemia (dated by TCRdb to 2022 to 2024). To prepare the library, the immunoSEQ multiplex PCR assay was applied. What TCRdb holds here is the immuneACCESS table cut down to in-frame rearrangements. Part of the clones is not present; checked against another copy, under half of the missing clones reflect an unresolved V gene, and the others are unexplained. The sample table holds under 30,000 clones, of which roughly 77% were seen once. Over 3% of the sample comes from the top ten. The material sequenced was CD4+ T cells from blood buffy coats. The receptors come from a human donor in good health.

The chain uses TRBV25-1 and TRBJ1-6; 8 nucleotides align to TRBD1. Germline V gene lookup returns CDR1 MGHDK and CDR2 SYGVNS. V shed 6 bases and J 15 bases; nucleotides not matched to a gene: 16. The CDR3 is 15 residues long. The CDR3 nucleotides are TGTGCCAGCAGCTTAATCAGGGGGCGCATTGTTGACCTCCACTTT. This sequence encodes CASSLIRGRIVDLHF.

V and J are TRBV19 and TRBJ2-5; D is unclear. CDR3 length: 13 residues. The V gene lost 5 bases and the J gene lost 4 bases, with 11 bases spanning the gap. From germline, CDR1 is LNHDA and CDR2 SQIVND (reference sequence). In nucleotides, the CDR3 is TGTGCCAGTAGTGAGGTTCGGTTAGAGACCCAGTACTTC. This sequence encodes CASSEVRLETQYF. Filled out from reference TRBV19 and TRBJ2-5, the complete variable domain reads DGGITQSPKYLFRKEGQNVTLSCEQNLNHDAMYWYRQDPGQGLRLIYYSQIVNDFQKGDIAEGYSVSREKKESFPLTVTSAQKNPTAFYLCASSEVRLETQYFGPGTRLLVL.

The chain links TRBV7-2 to TRBJ2-5; no definite D call. There are 14 residues in the CDR3. Germline V CDR1 and CDR2: SGHTA, FQGNSA. Deletions cut 2 bases from V and 7 bases from J, with 14 bases between. The CDR3: CASSLSSPPRTQYF. The DNA of the CDR3 is TGTGCCAGCAGCTTATCGTCTCCACCCCGGACCCAGTACTTC.

This clone was observed a few times. The V and J genes are TRBV11-2 and TRBJ2-2; 16 bases are shared with TRBD2. CDR1 is SGHAT and CDR2 is FQNNGV in the germline V gene. This CDR3 is 19 amino acids long. V gave up 1 base and J gave up 5 bases; unmatched junction bases: 7. In DNA, the CDR3 is TGTGCCAGCAGCTTAGTAAAGGGACTAGCGGGAGGGAGGACCGGGGAGCTGTTTTTT. Encoded protein: CASSLVKGLAGGRTGELFF.

The J gene is TRBJ2-5, the V gene TRBV5-4, with TRBD2 identical over 10 bases. The J call could be wrong; TRBJ2-7 is a better fit for the DNA end. The CDR3 extends over 18 amino acids. Germline CDR1 and CDR2: SGHNT and YYREEE (reference sequence). The CDR3 DNA reads TGTGCCAGCAGCTTACAAGTCAACCTAGCGGGAGCTTCCTACGAGCAGTACTTC. Protein: CASSLQVNLAGASYEQYF.

The rearrangement joins TRBV25-1 to TRBJ1-6; D gene ambiguous. Deletions cut 4 bases from V and 7 bases from J, with 11 bases between. This CDR3 has 14 residues. Germline CDR1 is MGHDK and CDR2 is SYGVNS. In DNA, the CDR3 is TGTGCCAGCAGTGCTCTCGTAGGGAATTCACCCCTCCACTTT. Translated, it gives CASSALVGNSPLHF.

The chain joins TRBV6-5 to TRBJ1-6; D unresolved. CDR3 size: 15 residues. The V gene's germline CDR1 is MNHEY and CDR2 SVGAGI. Trimming stripped 0 bases from V and 7 bases from J, with 10 bases between. The CDR3 loop reads CASSYSAGLNSPLHF. The CDR3 DNA follows: TGTGCCAGCAGTTACTCGGCAGGCCTAAATTCACCCCTCCACTTT.

The chain carries TRBV10-3 and TRBJ2-1, with TRBD2 matching 8 bases. CDR1 ENHRY and CDR2 SYGVKD come from the germline V gene. The CDR3 spans 14 residues. V dropped 9 bases and J dropped 7; count of bases not matched to a gene: 11. This CDR3 reads CAMMGSGTNNEQFF. The CDR3 DNA follows: TGTGCCATGATGGGTAGCGGGACAAATAATGAGCAGTTCTTC.

V gene TRBV5-4 combines with J gene TRBJ2-1; a possible D gene is TRBD1 (5 bases). This CDR3 has 13 residues. V dropped 0 bases and J dropped 9 bases, with 10 bases sitting between them. CDR1 is SGHNT and CDR2 is YYREEE in the germline V gene (reference sequence). The DNA for the CDR3 is TGTGCCAGCAGCTTGGGGGGCTGGACTGAGCAGTTCTTC. Translating gives CASSLGGWTEQFF.

V and J are TRBV29-1 and TRBJ1-3; 7 bases are a match to TRBD1. The CDR3 contains 17 residues. The germline V gene encodes CDR1 SQVTM and CDR2 ANQGSEA. With V trimmed by 2 bases and J by 0 bases, 10 bases remained unmatched. The CDR3 is CSVEPRPTGPSGNTIYF. For the CDR3, the DNA is TGCAGCGTTGAACCCCGCCCGACAGGGCCCTCTGGAAACACCATATATTTT.

This clone was picked up one time. The chain joins TRBV28 to TRBJ2-7, with D perhaps matching TRBD1 (6 bases). CDR3 size: 18 residues. V dropped 5 bases and J dropped 3 bases, with 26 bases sitting between them. Germline loops: CDR1 MDHEN, CDR2 SYDVKM. The CDR3 is CASSRWRARPGQRYEQYF. As DNA, the CDR3 is TGTGCCAGCAGTAGGTGGCGAGCAAGACCGGGACAACGCTACGAGCAGTACTTC.

The gene calls are TRBV19 and TRBJ2-4, with D tentatively TRBD1 (6 bases). V was trimmed by 3 bases and J by 0 bases, leaving 18 bases between them. Germline V CDR1 and CDR2: LNHDA, SQIVND (reference sequence). This CDR3 has 18 residues. The CDR3 region is CASSISSAGAIAKNIQYF. The DNA for the CDR3 is TGTGCCAGTAGTATTTCTTCGGCAGGGGCAATAGCCAAAAACATTCAGTACTTC.

V usage is TRBV14 and J usage is TRBJ2-1, with 8 positions matching TRBD2. CDR1 SGHDN and CDR2 FVKESK come from the germline V gene. The CDR3 sequence is 14 residues long. Trimming removed 4 bases from V and 6 bases from J; junction bases left unmatched: 5. This CDR3 is CASSRLLAANEQFF. CDR3 DNA: TGTGCCAGCAGCCGCTTACTAGCGGCCAATGAGCAGTTCTTC. The full variable domain, with the rest looked up from reference TRBV14 and TRBJ2-1, is EAGVTQFPSHSVIEKGQTVTLRCDPISGHDNLYWYRRVMGKEIKFLLHFVKESKQDESGMPNNRFLAERTGGTYSTLKVQPAELEDSGVYFCASSRLLAANEQFFGPGTRLTVL.

The chain couples TRBV5-5 to TRBJ2-1; TRBD2 might be the D (6 bases). CDR1 is SGHKS, CDR2 YYEKEE, per germline (reference sequence). CDR3 size: 12 residues. Trimming shortened V by 4 bases and J by 7 bases, and 9 bases separated the two germline ends. CDR3 in amino acids: CASSRRGNEQFF. CDR3 coding DNA: TGTGCCAGCAGCCGACGGGGGAATGAGCAGTTCTTC.

The chain employs TRBV18 and TRBJ2-2; D may be TRBD2 (5 bases). V lost 6 bases and J 7 bases, leaving 12 bases between the germline ends. Germline lookup yields CDR1 KGHSH and CDR2 LQKENI. This CDR3 is 13 amino acids long. Here the CDR3 DNA reads TGTGCCAGCTCCGGGAATCTAATCGGGGAGCTGTTTTTT. This translates into CASSGNLIGELFF.

This sequence joins TRBV6-5 and TRBJ1-3; tentatively, D is TRBD1 (5 bases). This CDR3 region has 14 residues. CDR1 is MNHEY and CDR2 is SVGAGI in the germline V gene. Trimming took 7 bases from V and 0 from J, leaving 10 bases between them. The CDR3 nucleotides are TGTGCCAGCAAACAGGCCAACTCTGGAAACACCATATATTTT. Its translation is CASKQANSGNTIYF.

This clone was seen a few times. This chain joins TRBV4-2 and TRBJ1-3, with TRBD1 as a possible D gene (5 bases). The CDR3 length is 17 residues. Trimming shortened V by 0 bases and J by 2 bases, and 14 bases separated the two germline ends. Looked up from germline, CDR1 is LGHNA and CDR2 is YNFKEQ. CDR3 DNA: TGTGCCAGCAGCCAAGATGGGGGGTTTGGAGCTGGAAACACCATATATTTT. This encodes CASSQDGGFGAGNTIYF.

The chain has TRBV9 and TRBJ2-4, with 7 bases that match TRBD2. Germline V gene lookup returns CDR1 SGDLS and CDR2 YYNGEE. This CDR3 is built from 20 residues. The trim removed 3 bases at V and 0 bases at J, leaving 18 bases unmatched. In DNA, the CDR3 is TGTGCCAGCAGCGCGAGGGGCGGGAGTGAGAGAGCTTTAGCCAAAAACATTCAGTACTTC. This translates into CASSARGGSERALAKNIQYF.

V usage is TRBV19 and J usage is TRBJ1-6, with 7 bases that match TRBD1. The CDR3 runs to 14 residues. After removal of 3 bases from V and 6 bases from J, the junction contained 2 bases not matched to a gene. Germline V gene data show CDR1 as LNHDA and CDR2 as SQIVND (reference sequence). CDR3 nucleotide sequence: TGTGCCAGTAGTATCCAGGGGGTTAATTCACCCCTCCACTTT. This gives the protein CASSIQGVNSPLHF.

The V gene is TRBV5-4, the J gene TRBJ1-4; D gene uncertain. The CDR3 totals 15 residues. The germline gives CDR1 SGHNT, CDR2 YYREEE (reference sequence). V lost 1 base to trimming and J lost 3 bases, with 10 bases between them. The CDR3 DNA reads TGTGCCAGCAGCTTGAAGGACGGCCCTAATGAAAAACTGTTTTTT. It yields the protein CASSLKDGPNEKLFF.

The V and J genes are TRBV5-1 and TRBJ2-5; 11 bases fit TRBD2. V was pared by 1 base and J by 5 bases, with 4 bases of the junction left unmatched. Per the germline V gene, CDR1 is SGHRS and CDR2 is YFSETQ. The CDR3 sequence is 15 residues long. The CDR3 loop is CASSLQLAGAETQYF. DNA of the CDR3: TGCGCCAGCAGCTTGCAACTAGCGGGAGCCGAGACCCAGTACTTC.

The CDR3, as DNA: TGTGCCAGCAGCGCTCTCGGGGCCCAATACAATGAGCAGTTCTTC. Residues: CASSALGAQYNEQFF. The chain has TRBV9 and TRBJ2-1; D may be TRBD1 or TRBD2 (5 bases each). Germline values: CDR1 SGDLS, CDR2 YYNGEE. The CDR3 totals 15 residues. Trimming took 3 bases from V and 4 from J, leaving 14 bases between them.

This chain links TRBV9 with TRBJ2-1; TRBD2 aligns across 9 bases. V was clipped by 2 bases and J by 10 bases; unmatched bases: 10. The CDR3 is made up of 15 amino acids. Germline V CDR1 and CDR2: SGDLS, YYNGEE. CDR3 coding DNA: TGTGCCAGCAGCGTTGATAGCGGGGGCTTTGGGGAGCAGTTCTTC. Protein sequence: CASSVDSGGFGEQFF. The full variable domain, its missing parts supplied by reference TRBV9 and TRBJ2-1, is DSGVTQTPKHLITATGQRVTLRCSPRSGDLSVYWYQQSLDQGLQFLIQYYNGEERAKGNILERFSAQQFPDLHSELNLSSLELGDSALYFCASSVDSGGFGEQFFGPGTRLTVL.

In this sample, this clone turned up once. The V gene is TRBV6-1, the J gene TRBJ2-7; TRBD1 matches 8 bases. V lost 8 bases to trimming and J lost 2 bases; unmatched junction nucleotides: 5. This CDR3 is 13 amino acids long. Germline assignment: CDR1 MNHNS and CDR2 SASEGT. The CDR3: CASGAGGPYEQYF. DNA for the CDR3: TGTGCCAGCGGGGCAGGGGGCCCCTACGAGCAGTACTTC.

This chain joins TRBV29-1 and TRBJ1-3, with unresolved D. Trimming took 5 bases from V and 4 from J, leaving 12 bases between them. This CDR3 has 13 residues. From germline, CDR1 is SQVTM and CDR2 ANQGSEA. The CDR3 region has the DNA TGCAGCGTTACCGGGAACCCCGGAAACACCATATATTTT. Protein: CSVTGNPGNTIYF.